This T cell receptor beta chain derives from a study of response to subunit inactivated influenza vaccine. Study-wide results and caveats: That few new T cells are recruited by each seasonal influenza vaccination was the authors' suggestion.

Trimming took 5 bases from V and 4 from J, leaving 16 bases between them. Germline CDR1 is SGHRS and CDR2 is YFSETQ. The CDR3 is made up of 15 amino acids. At least ten counts were recorded for this clonotype. The antigen remains undetermined. Using its own MiXCR run on the RT-PCR reads, TCRdb lists one record per CDR3 protein. The table lists about 520,000 distinct CDR3 sequences, roughly 23% of them singletons, with 1.5% to 2% in the top ten. This TCR derives from a man in his fifties or sixties who received an inactivated influenza vaccine. The starting material was CD4+ T cells sorted from PBMCs, obtained more than 4 days after vaccination. This chain links TRBV5-1 with TRBJ2-1; D is uncertain. CDR3 protein: CASSLAQAAYNEQFF. For the CDR3, the DNA is TGCGCCAGCAGTCTGGCCCAGGCGGCGTACAATGAGCAGTTCTTC. The full variable domain, its missing parts supplied by reference TRBV5-1 and TRBJ2-1, is KAGVTQTPRYLIKTRGQQVTLSCSPISGHRSVSWYQQTPGQGLQFLFEYFSETQRNKGNFPGRFSGRQFSNSRSEMNVSTLELGDSALYLCASSLAQAAYNEQFFGPGTRLTVL.